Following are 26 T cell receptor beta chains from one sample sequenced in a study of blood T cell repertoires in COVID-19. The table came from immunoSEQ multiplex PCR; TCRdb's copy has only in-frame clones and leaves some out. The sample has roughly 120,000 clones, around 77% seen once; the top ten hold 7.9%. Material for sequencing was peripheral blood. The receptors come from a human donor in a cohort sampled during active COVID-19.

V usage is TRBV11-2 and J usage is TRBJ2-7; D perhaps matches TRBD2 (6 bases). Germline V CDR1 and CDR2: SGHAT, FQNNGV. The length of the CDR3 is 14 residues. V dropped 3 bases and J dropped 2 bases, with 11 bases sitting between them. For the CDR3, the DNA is TGTGCCAGCAGCTTCGGCGGGGCGACCTACGAGCAGTACTTC. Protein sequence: CASSFGGATYEQYF. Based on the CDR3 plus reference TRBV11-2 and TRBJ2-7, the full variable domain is EAGVAQSPRYKIIEKRQSVAFWCNPISGHATLYWYQQILGQGPKLLIQFQNNGVVDDSQLPKDRFSAERLKGVDSTLKIQPAKLEDSAVYLCASSFGGATYEQYFGPGTRLTVT.

The CDR3 sequence: CAWSPVRVNEQYF. For the CDR3, the DNA is TGTGCCTGGAGTCCGGTGCGGGTCAACGAGCAGTACTTC. The rearrangement uses TRBV30 and TRBJ2-7, with D possibly being TRBD2 (5 bases). Germline values: CDR1 GTSNPN, CDR2 SVGIG (reference sequence). V was cut by 2 bases and J by 5 bases, with 13 bases left in between. CDR3 length: 13 residues.

The CDR3 nucleotides are TGTGCCATCAGTGAGGGGTTAGCGGGAGGGCCTTTCACAGATACGCAGTATTTT. As protein: CAISEGLAGGPFTDTQYF. The V gene is TRBV10-3, the J gene TRBJ2-3, with TRBD2 matching over 11 bases. J was trimmed by 2 bases and V by 2 bases; bases with no gene match: 9. CDR3 length: 18 amino acids. The germline CDR1 and CDR2 sequences are ENHRY and SYGVKD.

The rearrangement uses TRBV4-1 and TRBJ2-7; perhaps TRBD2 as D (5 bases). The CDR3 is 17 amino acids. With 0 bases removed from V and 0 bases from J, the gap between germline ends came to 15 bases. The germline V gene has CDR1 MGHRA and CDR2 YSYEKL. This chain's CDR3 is CASSQDLGSGPSYEQYF. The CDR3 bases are TGCGCCAGCAGCCAAGATCTAGGCAGCGGTCCCTCCTACGAGCAGTACTTC.

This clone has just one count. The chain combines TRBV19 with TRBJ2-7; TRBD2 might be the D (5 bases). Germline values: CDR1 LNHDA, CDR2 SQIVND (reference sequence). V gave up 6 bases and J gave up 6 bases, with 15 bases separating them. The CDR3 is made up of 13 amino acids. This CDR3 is CASSSRLGSEQYF. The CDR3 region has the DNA TGTGCCAGTAGCTCCAGGTTGGGGAGCGAGCAGTACTTC. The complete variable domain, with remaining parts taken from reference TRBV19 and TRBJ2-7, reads DGGITQSPKYLFRKEGQNVTLSCEQNLNHDAMYWYRQDPGQGLRLIYYSQIVNDFQKGDIAEGYSVSREKKESFPLTVTSAQKNPTAFYLCASSSRLGSEQYFGPGTRLTVT.

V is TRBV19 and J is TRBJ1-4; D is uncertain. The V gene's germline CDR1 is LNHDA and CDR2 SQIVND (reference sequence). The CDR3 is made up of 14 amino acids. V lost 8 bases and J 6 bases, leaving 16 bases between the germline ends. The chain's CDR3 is CASSRRAGDEKLFF. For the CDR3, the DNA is TGTGCCAGTTCCCGGAGGGCAGGTGATGAAAAACTGTTTTTT.

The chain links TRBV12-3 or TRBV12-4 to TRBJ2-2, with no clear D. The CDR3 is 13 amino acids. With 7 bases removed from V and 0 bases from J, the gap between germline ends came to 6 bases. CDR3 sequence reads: CASIFTNTGELFF. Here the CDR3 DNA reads TGTGCCAGCATTTTCACGAACACCGGGGAGCTGTTTTTT.

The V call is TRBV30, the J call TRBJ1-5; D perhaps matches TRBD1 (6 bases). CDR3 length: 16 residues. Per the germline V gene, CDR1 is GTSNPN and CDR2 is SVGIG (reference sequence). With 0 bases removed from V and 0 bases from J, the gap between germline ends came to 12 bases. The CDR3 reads CAWSVGRGVSNQPQHF. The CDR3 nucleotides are TGTGCCTGGAGTGTAGGCAGGGGCGTTAGCAATCAGCCCCAGCATTTT.

CDR3 DNA sequence: TGTGCCAGCATTGCGGGGGGGGGCCACGAGCAGTACTTC. Its protein product is CASIAGGGHEQYF. The chain is built from TRBV2 and TRBJ2-7, with TRBD2 matching over 9 bases. The CDR3 loop spans 13 amino acids. The V segment lost 7 bases and the J segment 5 bases; nucleotides outside the gene matches: 6. Germline CDR1 reads SNHLY; CDR2 reads FYNNEI.

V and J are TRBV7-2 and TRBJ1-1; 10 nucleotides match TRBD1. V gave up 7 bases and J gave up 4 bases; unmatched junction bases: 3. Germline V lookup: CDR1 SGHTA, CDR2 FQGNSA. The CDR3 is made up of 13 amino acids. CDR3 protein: CASTGQGGTEAFF. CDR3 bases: TGTGCCAGCACCGGACAGGGGGGCACTGAAGCTTTCTTT.

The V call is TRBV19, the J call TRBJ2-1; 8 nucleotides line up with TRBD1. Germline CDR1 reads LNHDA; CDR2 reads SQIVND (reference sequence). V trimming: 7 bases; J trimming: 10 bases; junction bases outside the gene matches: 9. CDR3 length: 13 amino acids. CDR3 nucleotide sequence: TGTGCCAGTAAGACAGGGGAATTAAGAGAGCAGTTCTTC. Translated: CASKTGELREQFF.

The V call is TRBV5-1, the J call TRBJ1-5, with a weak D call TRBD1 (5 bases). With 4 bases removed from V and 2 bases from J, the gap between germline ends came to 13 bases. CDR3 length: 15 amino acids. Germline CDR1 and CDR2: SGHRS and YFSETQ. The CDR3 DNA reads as TGCGCCAGCAGCCCGGACCCGGGGGGCAATCAGCCCCAGCATTTT. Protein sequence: CASSPDPGGNQPQHF.

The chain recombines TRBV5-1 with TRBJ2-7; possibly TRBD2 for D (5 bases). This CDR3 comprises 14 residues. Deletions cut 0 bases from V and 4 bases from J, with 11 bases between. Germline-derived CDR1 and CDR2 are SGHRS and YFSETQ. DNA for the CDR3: TGCGCCAGCAGCTTGGACCGGGGTTCGTACGAGCAGTACTTC. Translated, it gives CASSLDRGSYEQYF.

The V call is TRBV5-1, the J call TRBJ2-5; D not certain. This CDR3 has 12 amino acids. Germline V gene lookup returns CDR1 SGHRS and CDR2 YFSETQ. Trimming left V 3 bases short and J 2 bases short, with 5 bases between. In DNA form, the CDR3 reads TGCGCCAGCAGCTCAGGACAAGAGACCCAGTACTTC. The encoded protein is CASSSGQETQYF.

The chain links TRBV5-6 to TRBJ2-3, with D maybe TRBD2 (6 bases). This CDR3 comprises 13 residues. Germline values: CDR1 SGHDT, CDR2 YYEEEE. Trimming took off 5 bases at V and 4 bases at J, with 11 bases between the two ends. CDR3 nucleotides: TGTGCCAGCAGTCTCGGGGGTGCAGATACGCAGTATTTT. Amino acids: CASSLGGADTQYF.

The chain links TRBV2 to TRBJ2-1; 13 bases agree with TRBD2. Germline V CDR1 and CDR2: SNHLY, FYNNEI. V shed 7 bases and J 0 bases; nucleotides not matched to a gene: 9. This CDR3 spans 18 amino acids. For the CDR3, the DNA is TGTGCCAGCACCCCCGGGACTAGCGGGATGAGCTCCTACAATGAGCAGTTCTTC. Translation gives CASTPGTSGMSSYNEQFF.

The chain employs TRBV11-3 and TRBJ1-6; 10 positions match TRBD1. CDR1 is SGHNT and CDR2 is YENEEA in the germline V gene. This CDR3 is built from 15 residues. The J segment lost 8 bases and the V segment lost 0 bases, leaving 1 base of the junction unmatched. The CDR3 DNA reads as TGTGCCAGCAGCTTAGAAGGGACAGGGGATTCACCCCTCCACTTT. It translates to CASSLEGTGDSPLHF.

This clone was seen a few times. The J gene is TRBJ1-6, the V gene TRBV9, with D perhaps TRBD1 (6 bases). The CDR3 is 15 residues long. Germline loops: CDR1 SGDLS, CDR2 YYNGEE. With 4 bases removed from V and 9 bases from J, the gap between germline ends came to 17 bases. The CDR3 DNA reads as TGTGCCAGCAGCCCCCGGGCCAGGGACACTTCACCCCTCCACTTT. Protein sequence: CASSPRARDTSPLHF.

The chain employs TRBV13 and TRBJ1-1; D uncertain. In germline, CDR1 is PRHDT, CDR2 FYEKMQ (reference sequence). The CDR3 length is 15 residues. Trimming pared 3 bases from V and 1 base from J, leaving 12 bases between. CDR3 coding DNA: TGTGCCAGCAGCTTCAGACACTCAGGGAACACTGAAGCTTTCTTT. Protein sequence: CASSFRHSGNTEAFF.

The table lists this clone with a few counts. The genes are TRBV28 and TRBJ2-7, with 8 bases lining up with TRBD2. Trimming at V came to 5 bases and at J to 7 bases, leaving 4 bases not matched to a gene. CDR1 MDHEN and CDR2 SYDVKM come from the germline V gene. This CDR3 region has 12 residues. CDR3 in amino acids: CASSVPGGEQYF. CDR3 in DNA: TGTGCCAGCAGTGTCCCGGGGGGGGAGCAGTACTTC.

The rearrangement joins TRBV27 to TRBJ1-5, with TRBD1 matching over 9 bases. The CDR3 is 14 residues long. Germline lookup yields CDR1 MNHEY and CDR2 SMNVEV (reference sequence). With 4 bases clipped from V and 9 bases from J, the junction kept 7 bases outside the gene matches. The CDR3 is CASSSTGGRSPQHF. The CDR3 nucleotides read TGTGCCAGCAGTTCTACAGGGGGCCGATCGCCCCAGCATTTT.

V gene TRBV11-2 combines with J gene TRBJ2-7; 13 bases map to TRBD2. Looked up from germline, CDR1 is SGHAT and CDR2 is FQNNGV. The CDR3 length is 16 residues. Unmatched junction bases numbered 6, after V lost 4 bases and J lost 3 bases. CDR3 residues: CASSSGTSGIGYEQYF. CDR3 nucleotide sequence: TGTGCCAGCAGCTCCGGGACTAGCGGGATCGGCTACGAGCAGTACTTC.

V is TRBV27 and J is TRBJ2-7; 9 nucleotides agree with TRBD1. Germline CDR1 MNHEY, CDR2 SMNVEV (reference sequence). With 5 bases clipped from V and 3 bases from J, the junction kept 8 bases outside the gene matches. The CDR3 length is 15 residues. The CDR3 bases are TGTGCCAGCAGTGGGCCGGGACAGGGCCTCTACGAGCAGTACTTC. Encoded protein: CASSGPGQGLYEQYF.

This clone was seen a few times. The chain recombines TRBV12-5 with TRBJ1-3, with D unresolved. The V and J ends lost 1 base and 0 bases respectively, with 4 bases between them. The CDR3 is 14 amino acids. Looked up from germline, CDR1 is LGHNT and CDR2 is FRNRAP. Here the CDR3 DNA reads TGTGCTAGTGGTTTGGCCCGCTCTGGAAACACCATATATTTT. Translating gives CASGLARSGNTIYF.

The CDR3, as DNA: TGTGCCAGCAGCCCACGACAGGGAGAGAACGAGCAGTACTTC. This sequence encodes CASSPRQGENEQYF. V gene TRBV7-3 combines with J gene TRBJ2-7; 7 positions agree with TRBD1. The CDR3 covers 14 residues. The germline CDR1 and CDR2 sequences are SGHTA and FQGTGA. V shed 5 bases, J shed 5 bases, and the junction held 9 bases outside the gene matches.

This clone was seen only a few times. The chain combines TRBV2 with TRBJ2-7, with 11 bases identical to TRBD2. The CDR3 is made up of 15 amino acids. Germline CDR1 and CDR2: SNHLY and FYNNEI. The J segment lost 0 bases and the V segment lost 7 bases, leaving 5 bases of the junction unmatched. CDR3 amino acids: CASKGLAVSSYEQYF. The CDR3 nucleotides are TGTGCCAGCAAGGGACTAGCGGTAAGCTCCTACGAGCAGTACTTC. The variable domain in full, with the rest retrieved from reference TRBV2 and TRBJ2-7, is EPEVTQTPSHQVTQMGQEVILRCVPISNHLYFYWYRQILGQKVEFLVSFYNNEISEKSEIFDDQFSVERPDGSNFTLKIRSTKLEDSAMYFCASKGLAVSSYEQYFGPGTRLTVT.